Listed below are T cell receptor beta chains from one sample, sequenced in a study of PD-L1 blockade in urothelial cancer. Clones were read by immunoSEQ multiplex PCR, and TCRdb kept only the in-frame ones, dropping some. The sample consists of 120,000 or so clones, about 82% of them appearing once. Sequencing was performed on PBMCs, taken around atezolizumab (anti-PD-L1) treatment. The receptors were sampled from a man between 50 and 59 years old with urothelial cancer. CDR3s include the opening cysteine and the closing phenylalanine or tryptophan. The D gene is left open where the match is weak. Where a row states a size, it is once, few, many or the class of an expanded clone; other rows omit it.

TRBJ2-1 14 TRBV6-6 - - CASESGGGYNEQFF TGTGCCAGCGAATCAGGGGGAGGCTACAATGAGCAGTTCTTC
TRBJ2-3 15 TRBV18 - TRBD2 CASSPRTSHTDTQYF TGTGCCAGCTCACCACGGACTAGCCACACAGATACGCAGTATTTT
TRBJ2-7 15 TRBV14 once TRBD2 CASSRGLAASYEQYF TGTGCCAGCAGCCGCGGACTAGCGGCCTCCTACGAGCAGTACTTC
TRBJ1-6 15 TRBV30 - - CAWTDKNTGWSPLHF TGTGCCTGGACCGATAAAAATACAGGCTGGTCACCCCTCCACTTT
TRBJ2-4 13 TRBV28 - - CASEGGGGNIQYF TGTGCCAGCGAGGGGGGGGGAGGAAACATTCAGTACTTC
TRBJ2-7 15 TRBV30 - TRBD1 CAWSGSQGARYEQYF TGTGCCTGGAGTGGGTCACAGGGGGCGCGGTACGAGCAGTACTTC
TRBJ2-5 12 TRBV7-2 - - CASSLDGRTQYF TGTGCCAGCAGCTTAGATGGGCGGACCCAGTACTTC
TRBJ2-7 18 TRBV9 - TRBD2 CASSALPNSGTRPHEQYF TGTGCCAGCAGCGCCCTTCCGAACTCCGGGACTAGGCCCCACGAGCAGTACTTC
TRBJ2-5 11 TRBV20-1 - - CSAGTQETQYF TGCAGTGCCGGGACACAAGAGACCCAGTACTTC
TRBJ2-7 13 TRBV6-1 once TRBD2 CASTLAAFYEQYF TGTGCCAGCACGCTAGCGGCCTTCTACGAGCAGTACTTC